This T cell receptor (beta chain) was documented in a study of beta chain features in type 1 diabetes (dated by TCRdb to the late 2010s). Turning to the overall study: Patients and healthy donors did not differ in mean age, gender distribution, total cell number or subset yield. A total of under 140,000,000 sorted cells were examined across all samples, and the number of cells per subset was strongly correlated with RNA yield. Regulatory and stem cell-like memory subsets were obtained from only 8 patients and roughly 8 healthy donors, while naive and central memory subsets were obtained from all 30 or so donors. In the study, TCRB repertoires of sorted circulating CD4+ T cell subsets from recently diagnosed type 1 diabetes patients were compared with those of matched healthy donors.

General findings and caveats noted by the study authors: At VDJ recombination sites, type 1 diabetes patients had fewer insertions and more deleted nucleotides, which implies abnormalities in thymic rearrangement. Shorter templates might be favored by PCR, yet because patient and control samples were amplified and corrected together, any such skew would affect both groups equally. A moderate but significant shortening of TCRB CDR3 length was observed in type 1 diabetes patients in all four CD4+ subsets. Because the HLA sub-analyses included only small numbers of individuals, any influence of HLA type on TCRB rearrangement was left unresolved. Because cDNA was sequenced instead of genomic DNA, highly expressing activated cells could be over-represented, though the groups showed no difference in activation or CD3 levels. Naive, central memory and regulatory TCRB repertoires appeared to be more alike among patients than among healthy donors.

The CDR3 measures 15 amino acids from cysteine to phenylalanine. CDR3 DNA is the only sequence kept; it has 45 bases, read in frame from the first base. CDR1 and CDR2 (LNHNV, YYDKDF) derive from the germline V gene (reference sequence). Cut back by 2 bases and 2 bases, the V and J ends lie 12 bases apart. In regard to this clone: What antigen it recognizes has not been identified. There are no base qualities to consult, and no much larger clone falls within one base.

A single peripheral blood draw of around 0.11 L on average was collected from each donor into heparinised tubes. A BD FACSAria II was used to sort naive, central memory, regulatory and stem cell-like memory CD4+ T cells with a panel that included CD45RO, CCR7, CD25, CD127, CD95 and CD27. Purity was above 98% for every sorted population. PBMCs were isolated right away by Lymphoprep density gradient centrifugation and were stained directly, without culture. Samples were stained and sorted in pairs, with one healthy donor and one patient per experiment, so that batch effects were minimized. The High Capacity cDNA Reverse Transcription Kit was used to reverse transcribe all of the isolated RNA, meaning that expressed TCRB transcripts were what got sequenced. Deep immunoSEQ sequencing was applied to naive, central memory and regulatory T cell samples, giving an average of about 3.4 million total reads per sample. After sorted cells were lysed in RLT buffer, RNA was extracted with DNase-treated RNeasy Micro or Mini kits, with the choice depending on cell number. To prevent cross-contamination, every cell subset was processed on its own, while patient and healthy donor samples were processed together. TCRB sequences were amplified from cDNA with the immunoSEQ multiplex PCR, producing 87-bp fragments spanning the CDR3 region. Sequencing of the amplicons was done on the Illumina HiSeq platform. Under the source paper's analysis protocol: PCR bias was corrected computationally using synthetic template baselines, and reads within Hamming distance 2 were collapsed, with unmergeable singletons discarded. Reads were aligned to IMGT to assign V, D and J genes, CDR3 length, and insertions or deletions at six rearrangement sites. Within each subset, clonotype counts were normalized to the number of sorted cells before true diversity and Gini coefficients were calculated with the tcR R package. The overlap coefficient, calculated on TCRB nucleotide sequences, was used to quantify repertoire sharing. As a proxy for the pre-selection repertoire, out-of-frame TCRB sequences from naive cells were analyzed. This is the immuneACCESS table as TCRdb keeps it, with only in-frame sequences that have V and J called. A part of the clones is gone; compared with another copy, unresolved V genes explain less than half, and the rest is unexplained. V and J calls plus clone size are reproduced from that table; the DNA served to infer D and trimming. The sample includes 500,000 to 800,000 clones, with roughly 12% observed a single time. Together, the top ten hold roughly 0.11% of the sample.

This sequence uses TRBV15 and TRBJ1-2; the D gene is perhaps TRBD1, from 5 matching bases. The receptor was derived from a young man with type 1 diabetes. Material for sequencing was naive CD4+ T cells from blood. Read against the paper, the sample's cell subset or site label means: true naive CD4+ T cells. The DNA sequence follows: TGTGCCACCAGCAGACCCCCCAGGGAAAACTATGGCTACACCTTC. It specifies CATSRPPRENYGYTF.